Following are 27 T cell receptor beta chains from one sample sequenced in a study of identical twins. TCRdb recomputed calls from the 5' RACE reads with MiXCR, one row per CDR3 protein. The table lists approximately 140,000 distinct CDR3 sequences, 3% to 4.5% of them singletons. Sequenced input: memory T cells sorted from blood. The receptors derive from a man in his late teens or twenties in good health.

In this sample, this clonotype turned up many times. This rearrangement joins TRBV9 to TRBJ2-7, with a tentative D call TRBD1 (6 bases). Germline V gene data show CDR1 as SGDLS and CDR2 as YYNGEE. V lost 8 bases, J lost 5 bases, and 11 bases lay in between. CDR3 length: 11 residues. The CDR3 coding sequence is TGTGCCAGTAAGCAGGGGCACGAGCAGTACGTC. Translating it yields CASKQGHEQYV.

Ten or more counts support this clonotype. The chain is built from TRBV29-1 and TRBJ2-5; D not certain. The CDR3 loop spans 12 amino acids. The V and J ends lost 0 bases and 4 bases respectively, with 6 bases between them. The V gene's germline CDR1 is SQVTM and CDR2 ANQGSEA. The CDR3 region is CSVEEGRETQYF. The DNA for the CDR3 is TGCAGCGTTGAAGAAGGGCGAGAGACCCAGTACTTC.

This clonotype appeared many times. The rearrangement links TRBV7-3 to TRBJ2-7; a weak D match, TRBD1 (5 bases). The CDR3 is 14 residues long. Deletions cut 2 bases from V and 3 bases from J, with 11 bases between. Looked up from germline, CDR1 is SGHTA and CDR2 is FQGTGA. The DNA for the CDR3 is TGTGCCAGCAGCTTAGGGCCGACAGTCTACGAGCAGTACTTC. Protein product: CASSLGPTVYEQYF.

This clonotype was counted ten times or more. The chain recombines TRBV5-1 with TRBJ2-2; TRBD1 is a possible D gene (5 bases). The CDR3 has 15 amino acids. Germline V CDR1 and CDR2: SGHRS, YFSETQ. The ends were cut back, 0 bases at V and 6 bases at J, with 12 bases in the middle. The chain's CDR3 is CASSLDPGFPGELFF. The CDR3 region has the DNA TGCGCCAGCAGCTTGGATCCAGGGTTTCCCGGGGAGCTGTTTTTT.

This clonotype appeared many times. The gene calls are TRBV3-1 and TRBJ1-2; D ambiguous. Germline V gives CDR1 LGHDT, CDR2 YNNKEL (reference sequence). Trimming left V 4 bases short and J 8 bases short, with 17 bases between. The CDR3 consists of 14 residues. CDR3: CASSRTPGSSGYTF. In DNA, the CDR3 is TGTGCCAGCAGCCGGACCCCCGGCAGCTCCGGCTACACCTTC.

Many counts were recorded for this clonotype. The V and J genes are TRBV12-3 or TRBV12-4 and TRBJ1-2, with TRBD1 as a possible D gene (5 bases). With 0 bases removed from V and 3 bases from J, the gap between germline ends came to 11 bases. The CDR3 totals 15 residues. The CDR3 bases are TGTGCCAGCAGTTTAGCGCCGGGGGGGTACTATGGCTACACCTTC. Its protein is CASSLAPGGYYGYTF.

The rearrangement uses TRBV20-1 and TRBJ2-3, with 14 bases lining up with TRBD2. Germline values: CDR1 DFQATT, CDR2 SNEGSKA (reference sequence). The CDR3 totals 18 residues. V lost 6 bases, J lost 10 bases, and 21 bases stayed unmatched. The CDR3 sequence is CSARILTSGRGPLIPQYF. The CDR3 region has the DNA TGCAGTGCCCGGATCTTGACTAGCGGGAGGGGGCCCCTGATTCCGCAGTATTTT.

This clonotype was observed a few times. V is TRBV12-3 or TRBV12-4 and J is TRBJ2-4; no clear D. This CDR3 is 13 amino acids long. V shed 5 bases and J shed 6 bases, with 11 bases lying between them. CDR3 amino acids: CASSLLGGNIQYF. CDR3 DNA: TGTGCCAGCAGTCTCCTAGGTGGAAACATTCAGTACTTC.

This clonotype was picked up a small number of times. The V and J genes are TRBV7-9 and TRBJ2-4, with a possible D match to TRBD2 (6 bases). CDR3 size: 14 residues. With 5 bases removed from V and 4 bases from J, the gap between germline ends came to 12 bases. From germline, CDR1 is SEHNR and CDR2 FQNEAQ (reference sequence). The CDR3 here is CASSVLGGKNIQYF. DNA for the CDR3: TGTGCCAGCAGCGTCCTGGGGGGTAAAAACATTCAGTACTTC.

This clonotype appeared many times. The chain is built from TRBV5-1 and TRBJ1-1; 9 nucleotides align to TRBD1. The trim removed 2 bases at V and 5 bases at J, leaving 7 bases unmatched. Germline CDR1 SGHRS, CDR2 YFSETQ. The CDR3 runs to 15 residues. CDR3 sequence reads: CASSLVPGTGTEAFF. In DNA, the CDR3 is TGCGCCAGCAGCTTAGTCCCCGGGACAGGGACTGAAGCTTTCTTT.

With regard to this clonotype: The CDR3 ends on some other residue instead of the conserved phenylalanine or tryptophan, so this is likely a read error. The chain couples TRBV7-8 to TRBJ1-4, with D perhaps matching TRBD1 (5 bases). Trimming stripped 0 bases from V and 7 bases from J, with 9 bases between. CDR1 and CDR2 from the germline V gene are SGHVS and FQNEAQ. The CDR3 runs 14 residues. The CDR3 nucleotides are TGTGCCAGCAGCTTAGCTACAGGATCTGAAAAACTGTTTTGT. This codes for CASSLATGSEKLFC.

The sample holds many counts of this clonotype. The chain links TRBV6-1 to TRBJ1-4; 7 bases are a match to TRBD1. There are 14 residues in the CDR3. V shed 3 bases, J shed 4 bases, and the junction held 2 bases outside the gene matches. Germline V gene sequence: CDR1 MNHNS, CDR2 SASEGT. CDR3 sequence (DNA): TGTGCCAGCAGTGAGACAGGGAATAATGAAAAACTGTTTTTT. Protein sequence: CASSETGNNEKLFF.

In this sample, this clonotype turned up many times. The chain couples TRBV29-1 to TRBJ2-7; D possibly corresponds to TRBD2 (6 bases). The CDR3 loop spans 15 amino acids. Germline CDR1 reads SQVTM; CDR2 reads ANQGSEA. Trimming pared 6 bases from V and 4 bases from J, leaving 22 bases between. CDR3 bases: TGCAGCGTCCCGGGCCGGCGGGACGGAGTTTACGAGCAGTACGTC. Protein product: CSVPGRRDGVYEQYV.

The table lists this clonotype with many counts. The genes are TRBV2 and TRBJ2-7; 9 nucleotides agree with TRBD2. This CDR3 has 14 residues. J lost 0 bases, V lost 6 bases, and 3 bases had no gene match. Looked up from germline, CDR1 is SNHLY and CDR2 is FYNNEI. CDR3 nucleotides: TGTGCCAGCAGGGGTAGCGGGAGCTCCTACGAGCAGTACTTC. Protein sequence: CASRGSGSSYEQYF. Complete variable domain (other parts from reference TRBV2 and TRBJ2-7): EPEVTQTPSHQVTQMGQEVILRCVPISNHLYFYWYRQILGQKVEFLVSFYNNEISEKSEIFDDQFSVERPDGSNFTLKIRSTKLEDSAMYFCASRGSGSSYEQYFGPGTRLTVT.

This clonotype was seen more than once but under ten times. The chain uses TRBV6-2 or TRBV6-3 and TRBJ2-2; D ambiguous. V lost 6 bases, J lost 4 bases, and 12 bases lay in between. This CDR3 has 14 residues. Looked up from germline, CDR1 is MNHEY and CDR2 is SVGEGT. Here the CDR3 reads CASSPRVGTGELFF. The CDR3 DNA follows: TGTGCCAGCAGCCCAAGGGTTGGCACCGGGGAGCTGTTTTTT.

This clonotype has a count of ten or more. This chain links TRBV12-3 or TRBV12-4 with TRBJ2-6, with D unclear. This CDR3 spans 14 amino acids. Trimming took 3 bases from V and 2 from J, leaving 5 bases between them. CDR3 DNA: TGTGCCAGCAGTTTCGACCCTGGGGCCAACGTCCTGACTTTC. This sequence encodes CASSFDPGANVLTF.

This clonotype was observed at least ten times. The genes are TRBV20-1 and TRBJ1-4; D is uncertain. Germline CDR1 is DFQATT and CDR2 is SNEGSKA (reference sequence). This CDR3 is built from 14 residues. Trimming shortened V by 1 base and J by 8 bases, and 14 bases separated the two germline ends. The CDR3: CSARATVTGEKLFF. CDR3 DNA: TGCAGTGCTAGAGCAACGGTTACTGGCGAAAAACTGTTTTTT.

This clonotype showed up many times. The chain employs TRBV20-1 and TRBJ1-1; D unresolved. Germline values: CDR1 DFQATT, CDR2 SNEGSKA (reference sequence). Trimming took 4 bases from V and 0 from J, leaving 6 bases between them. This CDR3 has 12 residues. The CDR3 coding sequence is TGCAGTGCTACCCTCATGAACACTGAAGCTTTCTTT. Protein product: CSATLMNTEAFF.

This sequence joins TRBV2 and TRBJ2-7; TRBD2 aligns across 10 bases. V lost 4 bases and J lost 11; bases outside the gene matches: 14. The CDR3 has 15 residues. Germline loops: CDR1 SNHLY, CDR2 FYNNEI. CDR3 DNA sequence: TGTGCCAGCAGTGCGAGGACTAGCGGAGCTACAGGGAAGTACTTC. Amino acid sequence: CASSARTSGATGKYF.

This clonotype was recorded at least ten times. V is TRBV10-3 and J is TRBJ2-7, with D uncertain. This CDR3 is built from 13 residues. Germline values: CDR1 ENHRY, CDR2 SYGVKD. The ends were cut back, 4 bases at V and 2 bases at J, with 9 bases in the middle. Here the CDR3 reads CAISATRTYEQYV. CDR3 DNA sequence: TGTGCCATCAGTGCGACAAGGACCTACGAGCAGTACGTC.

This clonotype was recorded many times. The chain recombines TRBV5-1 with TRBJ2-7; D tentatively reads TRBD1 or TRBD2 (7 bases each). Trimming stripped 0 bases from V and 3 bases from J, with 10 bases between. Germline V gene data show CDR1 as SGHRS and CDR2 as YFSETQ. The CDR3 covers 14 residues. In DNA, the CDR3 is TGCGCCAGCAGCTTGGCAGGGGGGGACTACGAGCAGTACTTC. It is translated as CASSLAGGDYEQYF. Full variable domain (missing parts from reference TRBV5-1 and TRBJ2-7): KAGVTQTPRYLIKTRGQQVTLSCSPISGHRSVSWYQQTPGQGLQFLFEYFSETQRNKGNFPGRFSGRQFSNSRSEMNVSTLELGDSALYLCASSLAGGDYEQYFGPGTRLTVT.

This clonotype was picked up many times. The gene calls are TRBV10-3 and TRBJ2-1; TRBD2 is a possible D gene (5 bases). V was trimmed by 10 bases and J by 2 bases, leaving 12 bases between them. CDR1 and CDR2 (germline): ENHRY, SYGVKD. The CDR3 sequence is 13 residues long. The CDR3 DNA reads TGTGCCACCCACCACGGGGCCTACAATGAGCAGTTCTTC. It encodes CATHHGAYNEQFF.

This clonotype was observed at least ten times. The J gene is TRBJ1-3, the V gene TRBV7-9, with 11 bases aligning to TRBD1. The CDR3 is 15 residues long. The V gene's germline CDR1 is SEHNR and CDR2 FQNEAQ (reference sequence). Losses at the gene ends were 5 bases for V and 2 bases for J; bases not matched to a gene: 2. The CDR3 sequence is CASSRTGGPGNTIYF. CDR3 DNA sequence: TGTGCCAGCAGCCGGACAGGGGGCCCTGGAAACACCATATATTTT.

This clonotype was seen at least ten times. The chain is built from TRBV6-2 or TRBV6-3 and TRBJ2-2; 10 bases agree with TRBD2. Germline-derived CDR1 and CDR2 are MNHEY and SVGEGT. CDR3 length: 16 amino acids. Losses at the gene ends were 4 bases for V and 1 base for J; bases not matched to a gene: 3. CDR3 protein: CASSSWTSGNTGELFF. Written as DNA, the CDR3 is TGTGCCAGCAGTTCCTGGACTAGCGGGAACACCGGGGAGCTGTTTTTT.

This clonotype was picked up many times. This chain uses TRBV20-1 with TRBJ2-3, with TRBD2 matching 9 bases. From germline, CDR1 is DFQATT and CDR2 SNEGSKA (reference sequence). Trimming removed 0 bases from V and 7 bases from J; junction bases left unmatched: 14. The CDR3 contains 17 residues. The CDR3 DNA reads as TGCAGTGCTAGAGAAATCTCGCGGGAGGGCCCCTATTATACGCAGTATTTT. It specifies CSAREISREGPYYTQYF.

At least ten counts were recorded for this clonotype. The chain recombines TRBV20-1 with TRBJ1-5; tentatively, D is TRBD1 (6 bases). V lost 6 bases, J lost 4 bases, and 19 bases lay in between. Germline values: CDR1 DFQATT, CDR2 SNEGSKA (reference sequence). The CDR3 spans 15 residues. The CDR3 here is CSASPGQKLNQPQHF. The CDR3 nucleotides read TGCAGTGCCAGCCCAGGACAGAAACTAAATCAGCCCCAGCATTTT.

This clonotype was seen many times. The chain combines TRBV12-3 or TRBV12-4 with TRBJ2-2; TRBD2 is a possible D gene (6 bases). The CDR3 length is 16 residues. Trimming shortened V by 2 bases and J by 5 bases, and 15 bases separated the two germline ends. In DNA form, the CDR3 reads TGTGCCAGCAGTTTACCCACGGGGGTACGAACCGGGGAGCTGTTTTTT. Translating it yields CASSLPTGVRTGELFF.